This T cell receptor (beta chain) was retrieved from a study of shared clonotypes between healthy human individuals. TCRdb's copy holds only in-frame clones and misses some; the assay was immunoSEQ multiplex PCR. The sample records over a million clones, more than 75% being singletons. The CDR3 contains 16 residues. Trimming took off 6 bases at V and 10 bases at J, with 25 bases between the two ends. Germline V gives CDR1 MNHEY, CDR2 SMNVEV (reference sequence). Free of recent acute infections or vaccinations, the donors were healthy HIV-negative adults. This receptor was obtained from a young man in good health. Some clones in this sample may be carry-over from other donors' samples. The genes are TRBV27 and TRBJ2-1; D is perhaps TRBD2 (6 bases). Sequenced: memory CD4+ T cells from PBMCs. The subset here: CD45RA-negative fraction. CDR3 coding DNA: TGTGCCAGCAGACCCCTCCGGGACTCCTTGAGCGGAGAGCAGTTCTTC. It is translated as CASRPLRDSLSGEQFF.